What follows is one T cell receptor beta chain and its context. The entry originates in a study of blood T cell repertoires in COVID-19. Under the authors' procedure: Estimated nucleated cell counts came from reference gene primer amplification. Clones were sequenced by immunoSEQ multiplex PCR, and TCRdb holds only the in-frame ones, with some missing. V and J calls and clone size are as listed in that table; D and trimming were resolved from the DNA. The top ten hold about a sixth of the sample, which has approximately 150,000 clones, about 81% seen once. Looked up from germline, CDR1 is SGHTA and CDR2 is FQGNSA. The CDR3 contains 13 residues. V was clipped by 3 bases and J by 5 bases, with 8 bases between them.

The rearrangement joins TRBV7-2 to TRBJ2-1; D is undetermined. This clonotype was sampled from a woman older than 75 with acute or convalescent COVID-19. The material sequenced was peripheral blood. The CDR3 bases are TGTGCCAGCAGCTTGTACCGGGACAATGAGCAGTTCTTC. Residues: CASSLYRDNEQFF.